Listed below are T cell receptor beta chains from one sample, sequenced in a study of T cell repertoires in cytomegalovirus infection. These receptors' antigens are unknown. TCRdb reprocessed the reads via MiXCR and lists one record per CDR3 protein. The data hold some 920,000 distinct CDR3 sequences, with around 32% observed a single time. This specimen consisted of cultured CD8+ T cells from PBMCs, obtained from culture after CMV antigen stimulation. These receptors were obtained from a human donor in good health (CMV status not recorded). Some clones in this sample may be carry-over from other donors' samples. Both conserved end residues are trimmed from each CDR3.

V gene	J gene	CDR3 protein
TRBV29-1	TRBJ2-2	SSLAGDGTGELF
TRBV7-8	TRBJ2-1	ASSPGGGLGFNEQF
TRBV14	TRBJ2-1	ASSQDFGGTYNEQF
TRBV4-1	TRBJ2-7	ASSQDSLALDYEQY
TRBV6-1	TRBJ1-6	ASTPRGILYNSPLH
TRBV20-1	TRBJ1-2	SVEGRVVWGYGYT
TRBV13	TRBJ2-7	ASSPNPRDEQY
TRBV27	TRBJ1-1	ASSFLGRVNTKAF
TRBV6-2/TRBV6-3	TRBJ2-1	ASTYGETAYNEQF
TRBV7-9	TRBJ2-3	ASTLLAGGQSDTQY
TRBV29-1	TRBJ2-7	SVGWGTTYEQY
TRBV6-5	TRBJ2-5	ASSETLLGTQY
TRBV2	TRBJ2-2	ASRPPGITGELF
TRBV19	TRBJ1-1	ASRTGGTEAF
TRBV29-1	TRBJ2-1	SVEGAQGVSYNEQF
TRBV11-3	TRBJ2-1	ASSLDRVGEQF
TRBV28	TRBJ1-2	ASSPPMVGGYGYT
TRBV11-3	TRBJ2-5	AILQGGKETQY
TRBV6-1	TRBJ2-5	ASSEIGVQETQY
TRBV20-1	TRBJ1-2	SAGGQGGGYT
TRBV2	TRBJ2-5	ASSDVPVQETQY
TRBV4-1	TRBJ1-5	ASSHPGHVNQPQH
TRBV10-3	TRBJ2-7	AIGRSSYEQY
TRBV27	TRBJ2-7	ASSPASGYEQY
TRBV24-1	TRBJ2-1	ATSAGGGQF
TRBV6-4	TRBJ2-1	ASSKRPNNEQF
TRBV6-1	TRBJ2-3	ASGTSTSGDTQY
TRBV29-1	TRBJ1-2	SVEGDRGRNGYT
TRBV7-9	TRBJ2-2	ASSPTALNTGELF
TRBV4-3	TRBJ1-2	ASSQDRGGANGYT